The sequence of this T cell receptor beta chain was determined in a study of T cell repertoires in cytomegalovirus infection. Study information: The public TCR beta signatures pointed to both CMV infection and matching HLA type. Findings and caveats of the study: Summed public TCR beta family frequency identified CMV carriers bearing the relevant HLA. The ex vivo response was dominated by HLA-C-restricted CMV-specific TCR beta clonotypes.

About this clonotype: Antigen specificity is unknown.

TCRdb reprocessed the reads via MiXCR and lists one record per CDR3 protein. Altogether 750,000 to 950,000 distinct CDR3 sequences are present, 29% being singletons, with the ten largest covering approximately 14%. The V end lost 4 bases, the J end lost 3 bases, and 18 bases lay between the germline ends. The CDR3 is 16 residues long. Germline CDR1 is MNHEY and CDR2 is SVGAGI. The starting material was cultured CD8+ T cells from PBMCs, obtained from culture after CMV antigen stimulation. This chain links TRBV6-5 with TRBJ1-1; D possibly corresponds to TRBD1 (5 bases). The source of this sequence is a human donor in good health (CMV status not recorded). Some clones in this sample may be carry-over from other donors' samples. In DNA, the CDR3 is TGTGCCAGCAGTTGGGGGGAGGAAGAATGGGACACTGAAGCTTTCTTT. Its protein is CASSWGEEEWDTEAFF.